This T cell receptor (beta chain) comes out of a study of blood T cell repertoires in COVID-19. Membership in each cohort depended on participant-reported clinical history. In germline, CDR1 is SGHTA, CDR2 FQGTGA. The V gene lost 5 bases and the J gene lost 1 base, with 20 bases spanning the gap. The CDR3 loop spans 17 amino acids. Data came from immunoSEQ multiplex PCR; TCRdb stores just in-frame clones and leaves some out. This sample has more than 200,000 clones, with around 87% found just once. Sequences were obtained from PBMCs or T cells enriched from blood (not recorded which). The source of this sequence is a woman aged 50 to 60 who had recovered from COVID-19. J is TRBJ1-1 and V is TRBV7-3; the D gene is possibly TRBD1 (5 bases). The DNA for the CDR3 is TGTGCCAGCAGCCCAGACCCCAGGGCGTTTCGGAACACTGAAGCTTTCTTT. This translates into CASSPDPRAFRNTEAFF.